This T cell receptor (beta chain) was captured by sequencing in a study of blood T cell repertoires in COVID-19. The overall study: Acute-phase and convalescent COVID-19 samples originated in the United States, Italy and Spain. The cDNA or gDNA used as material had been derived from T cells, B-cell-depleted T cells, or PBMCs.

This CDR3 has 13 amino acids. Trimming shortened V by 5 bases and J by 2 bases, and 9 bases separated the two germline ends. The germline CDR1 and CDR2 sequences are SGHTA and FQGNSA. For this clone: Other DNA sequences from this sample encode an identical CDR3 as well.

In the authors' methods: Estimation of nucleated cell counts was performed using reference gene primer amplification. Clones were sequenced by immunoSEQ multiplex PCR, and TCRdb holds only the in-frame ones, with some missing. V, J and clone size derive from that table, while D and trimming were established from the DNA sequence. The sample has a few hundred thousand clones, approximately 89% seen once. Participant ages covered roughly 18 to 89 years across 24 US areas. The chain links TRBV7-2 to TRBJ1-2, with a tentative D call TRBD1 (6 bases). Sequencing used PBMCs or T cells enriched from blood (not recorded which). The TCR was taken from a woman between 40 and 55 years old with acute COVID-19. CDR3 residues: CASSPGQNYGYTF. In nucleotides, the CDR3 is TGTGCCAGCAGCCCCGGACAGAACTATGGCTACACCTTC.